This T cell receptor beta chain stems from a study of cytomegalovirus exposure and HLA in healthy donors. At the level of the study: Later, an analysis reported that the 130 or so validation repertoires had used the same platform as the 666 first-cohort repertoires. Broader study findings: Reported performance of the classifier showed diagnosis of cytomegalovirus status with high specificity and sensitivity. As confirmed in vitro, three CMV-associated chains were specific for CMV antigens.

Here immunoSEQ multiplex PCR was the method, and the copy in TCRdb shows in-frame clones only, minus some. The sample shows 90,000 to 120,000 clones, about 94% of them seen only once. The CDR3 consists of 16 residues. J gave up 4 bases and V 5 bases, and 13 bases lay outside the gene matches. Germline assignment: CDR1 SGHAT and CDR2 FQNNGV. About this clone: Its antigen is still unknown.

The sequencing sample was made of PBMCs. The clonotype comes from a woman between 18 and 30 years old in good health and CMV-seronegative. The chain is built from TRBV11-2 and TRBJ2-7, with TRBD2 identical over 8 bases. In DNA form, the CDR3 reads TGTGCCAGCAGCCCCCCGTGGGATAGCGGGGTATACGAGCAGTACTTC. This codes for CASSPPWDSGVYEQYF. The variable domain in full, with the rest retrieved from reference TRBV11-2 and TRBJ2-7, is EAGVAQSPRYKIIEKRQSVAFWCNPISGHATLYWYQQILGQGPKLLIQFQNNGVVDDSQLPKDRFSAERLKGVDSTLKIQPAKLEDSAVYLCASSPPWDSGVYEQYFGPGTRLTVT.